The 18 T cell receptor beta chains listed next were all sequenced from one sample in a study of early T cells in non-severe SARS-CoV-2 infection. MiXCR, applied by TCRdb to the 5' RACE reads, yields one record per CDR3 protein. The sample contains fewer than 55,000 distinct CDR3 sequences, 11% of which appear only once. The sequenced sample consisted of whole blood. The receptors come from an adult who was a healthcare worker with PCR-confirmed SARS-CoV-2 infection or an uninfected control (not recorded which).

This chain links TRBV29-1 with TRBJ1-4, with D possibly TRBD1 on 5 matching bases. V was cut by 6 bases and J by 5 bases, with 13 bases left in between. Germline CDR1 is SQVTM and CDR2 is ANQGSEA. This CDR3 has 13 residues. The CDR3 coding sequence is TGCAGCGTCGACGACAGTACGAATGAAAAACTGTTTTTT. This gives the protein CSVDDSTNEKLFF.

The table lists this clonotype with a few counts. The chain joins TRBV12-3 or TRBV12-4 to TRBJ2-7; D is tentatively TRBD1 or TRBD2 (5 bases each). The CDR3 has 13 residues. The V gene lost 6 bases and the J gene lost 5 bases, with 14 bases spanning the gap. CDR3 sequence (DNA): TGTGCCAGCAGGGAAGGGACGACGGACGAGCAGTACTTC. Its protein product is CASREGTTDEQYF.

The table lists this clonotype with many counts. In nucleotides, the CDR3 is TGTGCCAGCAGCTTAACGGACCAGTCCACCGGGGAGCTGTTTTTT. This encodes CASSLTDQSTGELFF. V is TRBV7-3 and J is TRBJ2-2; D is unresolved. Germline CDR1 and CDR2: SGHTA and FQGTGA. The CDR3 runs 15 residues. V dropped 0 bases and J dropped 4 bases, with 9 bases sitting between them.

This rearrangement joins TRBV29-1 to TRBJ1-1; no clear D. The V gene lost 4 bases and the J gene lost 8 bases, with 11 bases spanning the gap. Germline V CDR1 and CDR2: SQVTM, ANQGSEA. CDR3 size: 11 residues. This chain's CDR3 is CSVVGRGEAFF. Written as DNA, the CDR3 is TGCAGCGTTGTAGGGCGGGGAGAAGCTTTCTTT.

This clonotype was detected ten times or more. The V call is TRBV27, the J call TRBJ1-6; 8 nucleotides align to TRBD1. This CDR3 contains 14 residues. The germline CDR1 and CDR2 sequences are MNHEY and SMNVEV (reference sequence). V was clipped by 6 bases and J by 9 bases; unmatched bases: 7. CDR3 sequence (DNA): TGTGCCAGCAGGGCCGACAGGGGAGTTTCACCCCTCCACTTT. It translates to CASRADRGVSPLHF.

This clonotype was detected once. The chain couples TRBV28 to TRBJ1-3, with D unresolved. This CDR3 has 15 amino acids. The V gene's germline CDR1 is MDHEN and CDR2 SYDVKM. The germline V and J ends were trimmed by 1 base and 0 bases, with 7 bases remaining between them. The CDR3 reads CASSLSWTSGNTIYF. For the CDR3, the DNA is TGTGCCAGCAGTTTATCCTGGACCTCTGGAAACACCATATATTTT.

This clonotype has more than one count but fewer than ten. This chain joins TRBV11-2 and TRBJ2-3; D possibly corresponds to TRBD1 (6 bases). CDR3 size: 17 residues. Trimming cost V 1 base and J 11 bases, with 25 bases left between them. CDR1 SGHAT and CDR2 FQNNGV come from the germline V gene. This CDR3 is CASSLVARGQRVYMQYF. The CDR3 DNA sequence: TGTGCCAGCAGCTTAGTCGCTCGGGGACAAAGGGTGTACATGCAGTATTTT.

In its sample, this clonotype is medium-sized. J is TRBJ1-5 and V is TRBV11-2; 8 positions match TRBD1. The J segment lost 4 bases and the V segment lost 1 base, leaving 0 bases of the junction unmatched. CDR3 length: 14 residues. From germline, CDR1 is SGHAT and CDR2 FQNNGV. In DNA form, the CDR3 reads TGTGCCAGCAGCTTAGGGACAGGGAATCAGCCCCAGCATTTT. As protein: CASSLGTGNQPQHF.

The chain combines TRBV29-1 with TRBJ1-4, with a tentative D call TRBD1 (5 bases). The CDR3 loop spans 11 amino acids. CDR1 is SQVTM and CDR2 is ANQGSEA in the germline V gene. Trimming removed 7 bases from V and 7 bases from J, with 10 bases in between. CDR3 nucleotides: TGCAGCGCCGGGGGGGGTGAAAAACTGTTTTTT. Its protein is CSAGGGEKLFF.

J is TRBJ2-1 and V is TRBV20-1, with D unclear. Germline loops: CDR1 DFQATT, CDR2 SNEGSKA (reference sequence). Deletions cut 3 bases from V and 0 bases from J, with 12 bases between. The CDR3 sequence is 15 residues long. CDR3 residues: CSARLGPCSYNEQFF. The CDR3 DNA reads TGCAGTGCTAGGCTCGGGCCCTGCTCCTACAATGAGCAGTTCTTC.

This clonotype was seen at least ten times. V is TRBV7-2 and J is TRBJ2-7; D gene ambiguous. CDR1 and CDR2 (germline): SGHTA, FQGNSA. V was shortened by 1 base and J by 3 bases, with 7 bases between the two germline ends. This CDR3 is built from 13 residues. CDR3 region: CASSLEWSYEQYF. The CDR3 nucleotides read TGTGCCAGCAGCTTAGAATGGAGCTACGAGCAGTACTTC. Looking up the rest from reference TRBV7-2 and TRBJ2-7 gives the full variable domain: GAGVSQSPSNKVTEKGKDVELRCDPISGHTALYWYRQSLGQGLEFLIYFQGNSAPDKSGLPSDRFSAERTGGSVSTLTIQRTQQEDSAVYLCASSLEWSYEQYFGPGTRLTVT.

The rearrangement uses TRBV6-6 and TRBJ2-2, with TRBD1 matching over 7 bases. The CDR3 loop spans 14 amino acids. Per germline, CDR1 MNHNY and CDR2 SVGAGI (reference sequence). Trimming took 8 bases from V and 4 from J; bases not matched to a gene: 7. This chain's CDR3 is CASCLRGLTGELFF. The CDR3 DNA sequence: TGTGCCAGCTGCCTTAGGGGGCTCACCGGGGAGCTGTTTTTT.

In this sample, this clonotype turned up a few times. The genes are TRBV4-1 and TRBJ2-5; D tentatively fits TRBD1 or TRBD2 (5 bases each). The germline V gene has CDR1 MGHRA and CDR2 YSYEKL. V lost 1 base and J lost 3, with 12 bases in between. The CDR3 is made up of 15 amino acids. The CDR3 DNA follows: TGCGCCAGCAGCCAAGGGGACGTTCAAAAAGAGACCCAGTACTTC. Translation: CASSQGDVQKETQYF.

This clonotype was picked up many times. This chain links TRBV3-1 with TRBJ2-5; 8 bases line up with TRBD2. Looked up from germline, CDR1 is LGHDT and CDR2 is YNNKEL (reference sequence). The V gene end was trimmed by 1 base and the J gene end by 3 bases; junction bases not matched to a gene: 4. This CDR3 contains 15 residues. CDR3 region: CASSQAIAGKETQYF. CDR3 DNA sequence: TGTGCCAGCAGCCAAGCGATAGCGGGGAAAGAGACCCAGTACTTC.

The chain uses TRBV12-3 or TRBV12-4 and TRBJ1-5, with 9 bases that match TRBD1. The CDR3 spans 15 residues. V shed 7 bases, J shed 2 bases, and the junction held 6 bases outside the gene matches. The CDR3 nucleotides are TGTGCCAGCACCCCGGACAGGGGACGCAATCAGCCCCAGCATTTT. Protein sequence: CASTPDRGRNQPQHF.

The chain is built from TRBV15 and TRBJ1-6; D is undetermined. V was trimmed by 1 base and J by 6 bases, leaving 7 bases between them. The germline V gene encodes CDR1 LNHNV and CDR2 YYDKDF (reference sequence). The CDR3 is 14 residues long. The chain's CDR3 is CATSRGTPNSPLHF. CDR3 sequence (DNA): TGTGCCACCAGCAGAGGAACACCTAATTCACCCCTCCACTTT.

This clonotype was seen more than once but under ten times. The V call is TRBV29-1, the J call TRBJ2-7, with 11 bases that match TRBD2. The V gene end was trimmed by 4 bases and the J gene end by 3 bases; junction bases not matched to a gene: 11. CDR3 length equals 16 residues. The germline gives CDR1 SQVTM, CDR2 ANQGSEA. This CDR3 reads CSVVWIAGGPSYEQYF. DNA of the CDR3: TGCAGCGTTGTTTGGATAGCGGGAGGGCCGAGCTACGAGCAGTACTTC.

The chain joins TRBV21-1 to TRBJ2-7; the D segment call TRBD1 is taken from the table without a DNA check. TRBV21-1 counts as a pseudogene. This CDR3 region has 15 residues. The CDR3 coding sequence is TGTGCCAGCTACGGGGGTAATGAGGTGTCCTACGAGCAGTACTTC. Translation: CASYGGNEVSYEQYF.